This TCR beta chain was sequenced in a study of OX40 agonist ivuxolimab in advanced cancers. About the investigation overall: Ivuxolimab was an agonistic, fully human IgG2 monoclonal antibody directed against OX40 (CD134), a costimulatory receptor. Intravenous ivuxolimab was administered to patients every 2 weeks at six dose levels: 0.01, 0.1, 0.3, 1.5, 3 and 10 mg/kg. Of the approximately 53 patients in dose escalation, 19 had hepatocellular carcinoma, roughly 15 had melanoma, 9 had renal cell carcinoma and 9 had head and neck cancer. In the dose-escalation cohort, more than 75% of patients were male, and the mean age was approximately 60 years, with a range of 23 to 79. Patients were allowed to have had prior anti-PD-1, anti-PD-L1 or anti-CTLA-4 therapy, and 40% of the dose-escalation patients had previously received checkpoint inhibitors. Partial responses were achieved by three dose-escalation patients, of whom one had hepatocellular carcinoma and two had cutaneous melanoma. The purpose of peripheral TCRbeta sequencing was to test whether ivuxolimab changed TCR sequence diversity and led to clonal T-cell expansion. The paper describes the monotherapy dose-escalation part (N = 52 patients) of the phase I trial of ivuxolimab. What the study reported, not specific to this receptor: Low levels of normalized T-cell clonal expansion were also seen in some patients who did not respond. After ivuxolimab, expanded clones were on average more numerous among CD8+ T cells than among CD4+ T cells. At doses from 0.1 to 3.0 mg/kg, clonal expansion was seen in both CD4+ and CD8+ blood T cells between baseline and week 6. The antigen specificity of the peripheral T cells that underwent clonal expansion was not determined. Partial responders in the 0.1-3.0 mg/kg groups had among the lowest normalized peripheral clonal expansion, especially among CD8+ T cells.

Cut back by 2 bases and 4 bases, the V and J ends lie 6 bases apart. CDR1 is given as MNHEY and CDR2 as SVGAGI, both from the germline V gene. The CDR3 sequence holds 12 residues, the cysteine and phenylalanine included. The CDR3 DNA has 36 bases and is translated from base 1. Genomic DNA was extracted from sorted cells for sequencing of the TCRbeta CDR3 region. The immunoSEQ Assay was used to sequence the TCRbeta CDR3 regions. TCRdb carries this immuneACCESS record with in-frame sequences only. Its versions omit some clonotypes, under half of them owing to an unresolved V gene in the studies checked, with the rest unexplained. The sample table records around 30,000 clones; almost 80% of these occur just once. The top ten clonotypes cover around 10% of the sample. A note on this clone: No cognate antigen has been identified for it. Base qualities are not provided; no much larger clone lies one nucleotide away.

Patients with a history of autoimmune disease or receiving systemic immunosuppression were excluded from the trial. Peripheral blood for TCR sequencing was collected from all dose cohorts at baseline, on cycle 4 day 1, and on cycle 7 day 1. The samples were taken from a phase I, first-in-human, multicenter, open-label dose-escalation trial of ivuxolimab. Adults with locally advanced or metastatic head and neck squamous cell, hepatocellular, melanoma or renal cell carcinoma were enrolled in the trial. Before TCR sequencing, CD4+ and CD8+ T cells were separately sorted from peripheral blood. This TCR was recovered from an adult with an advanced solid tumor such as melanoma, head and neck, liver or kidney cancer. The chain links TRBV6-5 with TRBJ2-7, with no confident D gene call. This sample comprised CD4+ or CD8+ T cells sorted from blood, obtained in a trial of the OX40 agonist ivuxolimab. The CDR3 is CASSYSAYEQYF. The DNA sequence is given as TGTGCCAGCAGTTACAGCGCGTACGAGCAGTACTTC.